This T cell receptor (beta chain) is drawn from a study of cytomegalovirus exposure and HLA in healthy donors. Study-wide findings and caveats: When the data were analyzed later, several of the most significant clusters appeared to be linked to common viral pathogens.

Concerning this clone itself: As yet, its antigen is unknown.

Germline V CDR1 and CDR2: MNHEY, SMNVEV (reference sequence). The CDR3 spans 19 residues. V shed 3 bases and J shed 7 bases, with 31 bases lying between them. Primers included in the PCR were 60 Vbeta and 13 Jbeta primers. This table comes from immunoSEQ multiplex PCR, and its TCRdb copy is limited to in-frame clones, with some not included. The sample shows some 160,000 clones, 77% of them seen only once. The specimen sequenced was PBMCs. This chain connects TRBV27 to TRBJ2-7; a possible D gene is TRBD1 (5 bases). This receptor was obtained from a woman in her twenties or thirties in good health and CMV-seronegative. The CDR3 DNA follows: TGTGCCAGCAGTTTTCAAGTGGTGGGGATCTCAGGGAACCCCCGGGAGCAGTACTTC. Its protein is CASSFQVVGISGNPREQYF.